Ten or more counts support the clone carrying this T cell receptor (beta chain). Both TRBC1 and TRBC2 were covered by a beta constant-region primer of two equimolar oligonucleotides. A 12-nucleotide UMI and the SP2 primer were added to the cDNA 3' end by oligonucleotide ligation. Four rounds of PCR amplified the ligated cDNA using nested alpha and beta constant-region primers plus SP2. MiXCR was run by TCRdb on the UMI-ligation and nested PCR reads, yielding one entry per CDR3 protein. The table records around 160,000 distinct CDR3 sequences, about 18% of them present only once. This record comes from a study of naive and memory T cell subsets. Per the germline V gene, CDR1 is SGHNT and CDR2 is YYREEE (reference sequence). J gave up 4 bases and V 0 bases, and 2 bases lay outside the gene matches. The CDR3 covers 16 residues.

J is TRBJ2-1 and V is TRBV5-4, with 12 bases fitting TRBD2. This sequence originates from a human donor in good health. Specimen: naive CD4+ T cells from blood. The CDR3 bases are TGTGCCAGCAGCTTGGGGGGACTAGCGGGTTACAATGAGCAGTTCTTC. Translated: CASSLGGLAGYNEQFF.